These T cell receptor beta chains were read from a single sample in a study of metastatic and nonmetastatic thyroid tumors. TCRdb reassembled clones from the PCR reads with MiXCR. The sample includes several thousand clones, 25% to 35% of them seen just once. Sequences were obtained from adjacent normal tissue. The receptors originated from a female donor with papillary thyroid cancer or a benign thyroid nodule (not recorded which). Some clones in this sample may be carry-over from other donors' samples. Each CDR3 is given with its conserved first and last residue. The order of the fields is CDR3 length, V gene, D gene, clone size, J gene, CDR3 DNA, CDR3 protein. D genes are given only for firm matches. Rows may omit the clone size; those that give it use once, few, many or a size class.

CDR3 length: 12
V gene: TRBV5-1
D gene: .
clone size: .
J gene: TRBJ1-1
CDR3 DNA: TGCGCCAGCATCGGAGCGAACACTGAAGCTTTCTTT
CDR3 protein: CASIGANTEAFF

CDR3 length: 15
V gene: TRBV4-2
D gene: TRBD1
clone size: .
J gene: TRBJ2-1
CDR3 DNA: TGTGCCAGCAGCCCGGGACAGGGTCCCGACAATGAGCAGTTCTTC
CDR3 protein: CASSPGQGPDNEQFF

CDR3 length: 16
V gene: TRBV28
D gene: .
clone size: few
J gene: TRBJ1-6
CDR3 DNA: TGTGCCAGCAGTGTGTCTCAGGGGTTGTCTAATTCACCCCTCCACTTT
CDR3 protein: CASSVSQGLSNSPLHF

CDR3 length: 15
V gene: TRBV25-1
D gene: TRBD2
clone size: .
J gene: TRBJ2-5
CDR3 DNA: TGTGCCAGCAGTGTACCGACTAGCGGGAGGGAGACCCAGTACTTC
CDR3 protein: CASSVPTSGRETQYF

CDR3 length: 15
V gene: TRBV20-1
D gene: .
clone size: large
J gene: TRBJ2-7
CDR3 DNA: TGCAGTGCTAGAGATCCGTGGGGCCAACGGGGCGAGCAGTACTTC
CDR3 protein: CSARDPWGQRGEQYF

CDR3 length: 14
V gene: TRBV7-3
D gene: .
clone size: .
J gene: TRBJ1-1
CDR3 DNA: TGTGCCAGCAGCTGGGGAGCGAGCGGCACTGAAGCTTTCTTT
CDR3 protein: CASSWGASGTEAFF

CDR3 length: 19
V gene: TRBV11-3
D gene: TRBD2
clone size: many
J gene: TRBJ2-1
CDR3 DNA: TGTGCCAGCAGCTTAGGAGGGACTAGCGGGGGGTTGGCGTATAATGAGCAGTTCTTC
CDR3 protein: CASSLGGTSGGLAYNEQFF

CDR3 length: 15
V gene: TRBV5-1
D gene: .
clone size: large
J gene: TRBJ1-1
CDR3 DNA: TGCGCCAGCAGCTTGGTCCAGGGTATGAACACTGAAGCTTTCTTT
CDR3 protein: CASSLVQGMNTEAFF

CDR3 length: 15
V gene: TRBV6-1
D gene: .
clone size: .
J gene: TRBJ1-2
CDR3 DNA: TGTGCCAGCAGCCTATTCGTGGCCGTCGTGGAGGGCTACACCTTC
CDR3 protein: CASSLFVAVVEGYTF

CDR3 length: 14
V gene: TRBV20-1
D gene: .
clone size: .
J gene: TRBJ2-2
CDR3 DNA: TGCAGTGCTAGGGGGGGCGGAACCTCCGGGGAGCTGTTTTTT
CDR3 protein: CSARGGGTSGELFF

CDR3 length: 14
V gene: TRBV7-8
D gene: .
clone size: .
J gene: TRBJ2-1
CDR3 DNA: TGTGCCAGCAGCCCCGGGGCGGCCTACAATGAGCAGTTCTTC
CDR3 protein: CASSPGAAYNEQFF

CDR3 length: 12
V gene: TRBV28
D gene: TRBD1
clone size: few
J gene: TRBJ2-7
CDR3 DNA: TGTGCCAGCAGCACGACAGGGGTCGAGCAGTACTTC
CDR3 protein: CASSTTGVEQYF

CDR3 length: 14
V gene: TRBV5-4
D gene: .
clone size: .
J gene: TRBJ2-7
CDR3 DNA: TGTGCCAGCAGCTTGCTAGCAGGGGACTACGAGCAGTACTTC
CDR3 protein: CASSLLAGDYEQYF

CDR3 length: 11
V gene: TRBV20-1
D gene: .
clone size: .
J gene: TRBJ2-7
CDR3 DNA: TGCAGTGCGCGCCCTACCTACGAGCAGTACTTC
CDR3 protein: CSARPTYEQYF

CDR3 length: 17
V gene: TRBV2
D gene: TRBD2
clone size: .
J gene: TRBJ2-3
CDR3 DNA: TGTGCCAGCAGTGTGGATGGCTGGCTAGCGGGAGAAGATACGCAGTATTTT
CDR3 protein: CASSVDGWLAGEDTQYF

CDR3 length: 14
V gene: TRBV7-6
D gene: .
clone size: medium-sized
J gene: TRBJ2-7
CDR3 DNA: TGTGCCAGCAGCTTAGCGGGCAGGGGTTACGAGCAGTACTTC
CDR3 protein: CASSLAGRGYEQYF

CDR3 length: 15
V gene: TRBV27
D gene: .
clone size: medium-sized
J gene: TRBJ2-1
CDR3 DNA: TGTGCCAGCAGGGGGGCCCCTAGCTCCTACAATGAGCAGTTCTTC
CDR3 protein: CASRGAPSSYNEQFF

CDR3 length: 12
V gene: TRBV12-3/TRBV12-4
D gene: .
clone size: .
J gene: TRBJ2-7
CDR3 DNA: TGTGCCAGCAGTTTAGAAGGTTTCGAGCAGTACTTC
CDR3 protein: CASSLEGFEQYF

CDR3 length: 17
V gene: TRBV5-1
D gene: TRBD2
clone size: .
J gene: TRBJ2-2
CDR3 DNA: TGCGCCAGCAGCTTTAAACGGCTAGCGGGCGTAGCCGGGGAGCTGTTTTTT
CDR3 protein: CASSFKRLAGVAGELFF

CDR3 length: 16
V gene: TRBV5-6
D gene: TRBD2
clone size: few
J gene: TRBJ2-3
CDR3 DNA: TGTGCCAGCAGCTATAGACTAGCGGGGGGGGCAGATACGCAGTATTTT
CDR3 protein: CASSYRLAGGADTQYF

CDR3 length: 13
V gene: TRBV20-1
D gene: TRBD1
clone size: .
J gene: TRBJ2-7
CDR3 DNA: TGCAGTGCTAGAGGACAGGGCCTCTACGAGCAGTACTTC
CDR3 protein: CSARGQGLYEQYF

CDR3 length: 14
V gene: TRBV5-1
D gene: .
clone size: .
J gene: TRBJ2-5
CDR3 DNA: TGCGCCAGCAGCCCGAGGCAGGGAGCTGAGACCCAGTACTTC
CDR3 protein: CASSPRQGAETQYF

CDR3 length: 13
V gene: TRBV11-2
D gene: .
clone size: .
J gene: TRBJ1-4
CDR3 DNA: TGCGCCAGCAGTGAGAATTCGGCTGAAAAACTGTTTTTT
CDR3 protein: CASSENSAEKLFF

CDR3 length: 18
V gene: TRBV20-1
D gene: TRBD2
clone size: .
J gene: TRBJ2-2
CDR3 DNA: TGCAGTGCTAGAGACCTCCTTAGTGGGACTACGAACACCGGGGAGCTGTTTTTT
CDR3 protein: CSARDLLSGTTNTGELFF

CDR3 length: 16
V gene: TRBV11-2
D gene: TRBD1
clone size: .
J gene: TRBJ2-7
CDR3 DNA: TGTGCCAGCAGCTTAGATTCCGGGACAGGTTTTTACGAGCAGTACTTC
CDR3 protein: CASSLDSGTGFYEQYF

CDR3 length: 15
V gene: TRBV9
D gene: .
clone size: once
J gene: TRBJ2-1
CDR3 DNA: TGTGCCAGCTCTAGGAACTCGGCGCCTTACAATGAGCAGTTCTTC
CDR3 protein: CASSRNSAPYNEQFF

CDR3 length: 14
V gene: TRBV20-1
D gene: .
clone size: .
J gene: TRBJ2-4
CDR3 DNA: TGCAGTGCTAGAGATATAAGGGAGGCAAACATTCAGTACTTC
CDR3 protein: CSARDIREANIQYF

CDR3 length: 17
V gene: TRBV5-1
D gene: TRBD2
clone size: .
J gene: TRBJ2-1
CDR3 DNA: TGCGCCAGCAGCAGTACTAGCGGGGGACGTTCATGGAATGAGCAGTTCTTC
CDR3 protein: CASSSTSGGRSWNEQFF

CDR3 length: 15
V gene: TRBV20-1
D gene: TRBD2
clone size: .
J gene: TRBJ2-7
CDR3 DNA: TGCAGTGCTAGAGATAGCGGGCCATGGCCGGGCGAGCAGTACTTC
CDR3 protein: CSARDSGPWPGEQYF

CDR3 length: 17
V gene: TRBV12-3/TRBV12-4
D gene: .
clone size: .
J gene: TRBJ1-3
CDR3 DNA: TGTGCCAGCAGTTTATTCGACAGCCAGCGATGGGGAAACACCATATATTTT
CDR3 protein: CASSLFDSQRWGNTIYF

CDR3 length: 15
V gene: TRBV6-1
D gene: .
clone size: medium-sized
J gene: TRBJ2-5
CDR3 DNA: TGTGCCAGCAGTGAAGTTGTGGGGCTCCAAGAGACCCAGTACTTC
CDR3 protein: CASSEVVGLQETQYF

CDR3 length: 12
V gene: TRBV19
D gene: .
clone size: .
J gene: TRBJ1-1
CDR3 DNA: TGTGCCAGTAGTATAGGGGGCGCTGAAGCTTTCTTT
CDR3 protein: CASSIGGAEAFF